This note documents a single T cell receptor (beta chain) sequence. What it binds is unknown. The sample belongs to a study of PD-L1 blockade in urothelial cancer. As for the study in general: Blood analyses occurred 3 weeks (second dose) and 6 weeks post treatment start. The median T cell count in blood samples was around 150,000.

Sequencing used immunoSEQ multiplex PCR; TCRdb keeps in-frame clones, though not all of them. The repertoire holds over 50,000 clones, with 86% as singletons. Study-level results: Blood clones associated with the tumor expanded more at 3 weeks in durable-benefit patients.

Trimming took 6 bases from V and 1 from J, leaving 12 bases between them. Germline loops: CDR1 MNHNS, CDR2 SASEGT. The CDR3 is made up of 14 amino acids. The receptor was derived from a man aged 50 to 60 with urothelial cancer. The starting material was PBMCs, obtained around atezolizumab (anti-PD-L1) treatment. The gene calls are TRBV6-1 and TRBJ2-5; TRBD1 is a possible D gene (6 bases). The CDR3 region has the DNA TGTGCCAGCAGACTCAGGGGTGGCCAAGAGACCCAGTACTTC. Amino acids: CASRLRGGQETQYF.